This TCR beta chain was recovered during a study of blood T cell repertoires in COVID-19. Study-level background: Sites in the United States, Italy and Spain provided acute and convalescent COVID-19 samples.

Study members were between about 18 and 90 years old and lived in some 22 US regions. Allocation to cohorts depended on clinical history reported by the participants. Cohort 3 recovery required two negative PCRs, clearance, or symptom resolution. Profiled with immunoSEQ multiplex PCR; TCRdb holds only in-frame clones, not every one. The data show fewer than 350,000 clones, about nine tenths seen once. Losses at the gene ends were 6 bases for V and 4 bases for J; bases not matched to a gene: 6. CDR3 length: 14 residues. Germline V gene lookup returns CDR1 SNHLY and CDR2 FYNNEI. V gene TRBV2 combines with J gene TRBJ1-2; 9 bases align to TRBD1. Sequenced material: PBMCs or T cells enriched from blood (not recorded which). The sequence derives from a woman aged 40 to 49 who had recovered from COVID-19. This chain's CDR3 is CASRRTGAGYGYTF. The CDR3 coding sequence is TGTGCCAGCAGAAGGACAGGGGCCGGCTATGGCTACACCTTC.